This TCR beta chain derives from a study of blood T cell repertoires in COVID-19. Germline assignment: CDR1 SQVTM and CDR2 ANQGSEA. The CDR3 sequence is 11 residues long. Clones were sequenced by immunoSEQ multiplex PCR, and TCRdb holds only the in-frame ones, with some missing. This sample has approximately 220,000 clones, with around 80% found just once. The rearrangement uses TRBV29-1 and TRBJ1-2; unclear D gene. Material for sequencing was peripheral blood. The receptor was isolated from a woman older than 75 with acute or convalescent COVID-19. CDR3 bases: TGCAGAATTCAGGATAACTATGGCTACACCTTC. Amino acid sequence: CRIQDNYGYTF.